These 28 T cell receptor beta chains originate from one sample sequenced in a study of T cell responses to AZD1222 COVID-19 vaccine. Sequenced by immunoSEQ multiplex PCR; TCRdb stores in-frame clones only, minus some. The sample includes 100,000 to 120,000 clones, 88% of them seen just once. The sample in question was peripheral blood, obtained on day 0 of AZD1222 vaccination. The source is an adult in good health.

The rearrangement uses TRBV18 and TRBJ2-7; D gene unclear. Germline V lookup: CDR1 KGHSH, CDR2 LQKENI. Trimming took 0 bases from V and 6 from J, leaving 12 bases between them. This CDR3 spans 14 amino acids. For the CDR3, the DNA is TGTGCCAGCTCACCACCGGTCAGTTACGGCGAGCAGTACTTC. Translation: CASSPPVSYGEQYF.

The chain combines TRBV10-1 with TRBJ1-1; no definite D call. With 8 bases removed from V and 5 bases from J, the gap between germline ends came to 15 bases. Germline V gives CDR1 WNHNN, CDR2 SYGVQD (reference sequence). This CDR3 comprises 13 residues. The CDR3, as DNA: TGCGCCAGCTCCCTGACCCTGGGAACTGAAGCTTTCTTT. Protein sequence: CASSLTLGTEAFF.

V gene TRBV4-1 combines with J gene TRBJ2-3; 8 bases map to TRBD2. Germline V gene sequence: CDR1 MGHRA, CDR2 YSYEKL. Germline trimming cut 1 base from V and 2 bases from J; bases unmatched to any gene: 5. The CDR3 loop spans 16 amino acids. The CDR3 bases are TGCGCCAGCAGCCAAGCAGCGGGAGCGACCACAGATACGCAGTATTTT. Its translation is CASSQAAGATTDTQYF.

This clone appeared a single time. The chain carries TRBV6-5 and TRBJ1-2, with D uncertain. CDR3 length: 14 residues. Trimming took 0 bases from V and 4 from J, leaving 9 bases between them. Germline assignment: CDR1 MNHEY and CDR2 SVGAGI. The chain's CDR3 is CASSYSRRGYGYTF. Written as DNA, the CDR3 is TGTGCCAGCAGTTACTCTCGTCGGGGCTATGGCTACACCTTC.

The chain is built from TRBV4-1 and TRBJ1-1; the D gene is possibly TRBD1 (6 bases). This CDR3 has 16 residues. The V end lost 3 bases, the J end lost 1 base, and 15 bases lay between the germline ends. Germline-derived CDR1 and CDR2 are MGHRA and YSYEKL. The CDR3 nucleotides are TGCGCCAGCAGCCACGCCGACTGGGGGCAGAACACTGAAGCTTTCTTT. Residues: CASSHADWGQNTEAFF.

The gene calls are TRBV7-9 and TRBJ2-3; the D is unclear. V was shortened by 5 bases and J by 5 bases, with 14 bases between the two germline ends. Germline CDR1 and CDR2: SEHNR and FQNEAQ (reference sequence). There are 14 residues in the CDR3. The CDR3 DNA reads TGTGCCAGCAGCCAAACCACCGTCGTAGATACGCAGTATTTT. It codes for CASSQTTVVDTQYF.

This rearrangement joins TRBV6-5 to TRBJ1-1; no definite D call. V shed 8 bases and J shed 6 bases, with 13 bases lying between them. CDR1 and CDR2 from the germline V gene are MNHEY and SVGAGI. The CDR3 contains 12 residues. For the CDR3, the DNA is TGTGCCAGCTCGTGGGAGGGCCCTGAAGCTTTCTTT. As protein: CASSWEGPEAFF.

The chain is built from TRBV18 and TRBJ1-1, with no clear D. Trimming pared 4 bases from V and 5 bases from J, leaving 11 bases between. The CDR3 has 13 amino acids. Looked up from germline, CDR1 is KGHSH and CDR2 is LQKENI. CDR3 protein: CASSQLPETEAFF. In DNA form, the CDR3 reads TGTGCCAGCTCACAATTGCCGGAGACTGAAGCTTTCTTT.

The J gene is TRBJ1-1, the V gene TRBV6-5; a weak D match, TRBD1 (6 bases). CDR1 is MNHEY, CDR2 SVGAGI, per germline. CDR3 size: 15 residues. Trimming cost V 8 bases and J 4 bases, with 20 bases left between them. In nucleotides, the CDR3 is TGTGCCAGCGGGCTTTGGACAGCTGTGGGCACTGAAGCTTTCTTT. Its translation: CASGLWTAVGTEAFF.

The chain links TRBV11-2 to TRBJ2-2; no reliable D call. The CDR3 is 15 residues long. Germline V gives CDR1 SGHAT, CDR2 FQNNGV. V was pared by 1 base and J by 4 bases, with 10 bases between. The CDR3 nucleotides are TGTGCCAGCAGCTTAGCTGCTATACCCACCGGGGAGCTGTTTTTT. Translated: CASSLAAIPTGELFF.

This clone was recorded once. This chain uses TRBV6-5 with TRBJ2-2; tentative D call: TRBD2 (6 bases). The CDR3 runs 14 residues. V lost 7 bases, J lost 3 bases, and 12 bases lay in between. Germline CDR1 is MNHEY and CDR2 is SVGAGI. The CDR3, as DNA: TGTGCCAGCACCCCTGGGACTTACACCGGGGAGCTGTTTTTT. Translating it yields CASTPGTYTGELFF.

J is TRBJ2-2 and V is TRBV5-1; D is unclear. V lost 0 bases to trimming and J lost 4 bases, with 13 bases between them. The CDR3 sequence is 16 residues long. Germline V gene sequence: CDR1 SGHRS, CDR2 YFSETQ. Here the CDR3 DNA reads TGCGCCAGCAGCTTGGATCAGCGCCTAGTCACCGGGGAGCTGTTTTTT. This translates into CASSLDQRLVTGELFF.

The rearrangement joins TRBV5-1 to TRBJ1-3; 10 bases agree with TRBD1. Germline-derived CDR1 and CDR2 are SGHRS and YFSETQ. CDR3 length: 16 residues. Trimming removed 4 bases from V and 4 bases from J; junction bases left unmatched: 8. This CDR3 reads CASSNPGTGVGNTIYF. CDR3 bases: TGCGCCAGCAGCAACCCCGGGACAGGGGTCGGAAACACCATATATTTT.

V is TRBV5-4 and J is TRBJ1-6; D not resolved. CDR1 and CDR2 (germline): SGHNT, YYREEE (reference sequence). V was pared by 4 bases and J by 13 bases, with 15 bases between. CDR3 size: 13 residues. This CDR3 is CASSEVPEGPLHF. The CDR3 nucleotides read TGTGCCAGCAGCGAGGTACCGGAGGGTCCCCTCCACTTT. Full variable domain (remainder filled in from reference TRBV5-4 and TRBJ1-6): ETGVTQSPTHLIKTRGQQVTLRCSSQSGHNTVSWYQQALGQGPQFIFQYYREEENGRGNFPPRFSGLQFPNYSSELNVNALELDDSALYLCASSEVPEGPLHFGNGTRLTVT.

The genes are TRBV7-9 and TRBJ2-3; TRBD2 matches 13 bases. Germline CDR1 reads SEHNR; CDR2 reads FQNEAQ (reference sequence). The length of the CDR3 is 16 residues. With V trimmed by 6 bases and J by 2 bases, 5 bases remained unmatched. The CDR3 sequence: CASSTGLAGHTDTQYF. DNA for the CDR3: TGTGCCAGCAGTACGGGACTAGCGGGACACACAGATACGCAGTATTTT.

The CDR3 nucleotides are TGTGCCTGGAGTCGTGGAGGCGTCTCCTACGAGCAGTACTTC. It codes for CAWSRGGVSYEQYF. The chain has TRBV30 and TRBJ2-7, with a weak D call TRBD2 (5 bases). Deletions cut 2 bases from V and 0 bases from J, with 11 bases between. Germline CDR1 and CDR2: GTSNPN and SVGIG (reference sequence). The CDR3 length is 14 residues.

The V and J genes are TRBV2 and TRBJ2-7; 8 bases agree with TRBD2. This CDR3 comprises 15 residues. The germline CDR1 and CDR2 sequences are SNHLY and FYNNEI. J lost 1 base, V lost 3 bases, and 5 bases had no gene match. This chain's CDR3 is CASSDPAGVSYEQYF. CDR3 sequence (DNA): TGTGCCAGCAGTGACCCAGCGGGAGTTTCCTACGAGCAGTACTTC. Filled out from reference TRBV2 and TRBJ2-7, the complete variable domain reads EPEVTQTPSHQVTQMGQEVILRCVPISNHLYFYWYRQILGQKVEFLVSFYNNEISEKSEIFDDQFSVERPDGSNFTLKIRSTKLEDSAMYFCASSDPAGVSYEQYFGPGTRLTVT.

This clone was counted only a few times. The chain combines TRBV5-1 with TRBJ2-1; TRBD1 matches 7 bases. With V trimmed by 4 bases and J by 7 bases, 11 bases remained unmatched. This CDR3 comprises 15 residues. Germline V lookup: CDR1 SGHRS, CDR2 YFSETQ. CDR3 residues: CASSVQQGSRNEQFF. CDR3 DNA: TGCGCCAGCAGCGTACAACAGGGGTCTCGGAATGAGCAGTTCTTC.

This chain uses TRBV5-6 with TRBJ1-4; tentative D call: TRBD1 (6 bases). CDR3 length: 14 amino acids. V lost 6 bases and J 7 bases, leaving 16 bases between the germline ends. CDR1 and CDR2 from the germline V gene are SGHDT and YYEEEE. This chain's CDR3 is CASTRHGQIEKLFF. CDR3 DNA: TGTGCCAGCACCCGGCACGGACAGATTGAAAAACTGTTTTTT.

The chain employs TRBV6-5 and TRBJ2-3, with D unresolved. This CDR3 is built from 13 residues. Trimming stripped 3 bases from V and 6 bases from J, with 10 bases between. Germline values: CDR1 MNHEY, CDR2 SVGAGI. The CDR3 here is CASSYAGYDTQYF. The CDR3, as DNA: TGTGCCAGCAGTTATGCTGGTTACGATACGCAGTATTTT.

The chain joins TRBV19 to TRBJ2-5; D might be TRBD1 or TRBD2, each matching 5 bases. CDR3 length equals 15 residues. V gave up 3 bases and J gave up 0 bases, with 11 bases separating them. Germline CDR1 LNHDA, CDR2 SQIVND (reference sequence). This chain's CDR3 is CASSIGGRYQETQYF. CDR3 nucleotides: TGTGCCAGTAGTATTGGGGGTCGGTACCAAGAGACCCAGTACTTC. Supplemented by reference TRBV19 and TRBJ2-5, the full variable domain reads DGGITQSPKYLFRKEGQNVTLSCEQNLNHDAMYWYRQDPGQGLRLIYYSQIVNDFQKGDIAEGYSVSREKKESFPLTVTSAQKNPTAFYLCASSIGGRYQETQYFGPGTRLLVL.

The chain links TRBV5-6 to TRBJ1-1, with D possibly TRBD1 on 5 matching bases. Germline V CDR1 and CDR2: SGHDT, YYEEEE. This CDR3 spans 15 amino acids. The V and J ends lost 4 bases and 4 bases respectively, with 17 bases between them. The CDR3 protein is CASSRGVGRGTEAFF. CDR3 DNA: TGTGCCAGCAGCCGTGGGGTGGGTAGGGGCACTGAAGCTTTCTTT.

The chain carries TRBV21-1 and TRBJ2-1. TRBV21-1 is a pseudogene segment. CDR3 length: 11 residues. The CDR3 bases are TGTGCCAGCAGTCGGCAAGGGGAGCAGTTCTTC. Translating it yields CASSRQGEQFF.

The V and J genes are TRBV5-1 and TRBJ1-1; perhaps TRBD1 as D (6 bases). This CDR3 has 14 residues. Germline V gene data show CDR1 as SGHRS and CDR2 as YFSETQ. With 4 bases removed from V and 1 base from J, the gap between germline ends came to 11 bases. The CDR3 DNA sequence: TGCGCCAGCAGCGTACGACAGGCGAACACTGAAGCTTTCTTT. It translates to CASSVRQANTEAFF. The whole variable domain, filled in from reference TRBV5-1 and TRBJ1-1, reads KAGVTQTPRYLIKTRGQQVTLSCSPISGHRSVSWYQQTPGQGLQFLFEYFSETQRNKGNFPGRFSGRQFSNSRSEMNVSTLELGDSALYLCASSVRQANTEAFFGQGTRLTVV.

The chain carries TRBV3-1 (or the pseudogene TRBV3-2) and TRBJ1-4; 9 bases align to TRBD1. CDR1 LGHDT and CDR2 YNNKEL come from the germline V gene (reference sequence). The CDR3 extends over 18 amino acids. V shed 3 bases, J shed 8 bases, and the junction held 16 bases outside the gene matches. CDR3 region: CASSHRPGTGNGWEKLFF. The CDR3 DNA reads TGTGCCAGCAGCCACCGTCCCGGGACAGGGAACGGGTGGGAAAAACTGTTTTTT.

The chain recombines TRBV6-5 with TRBJ1-2; weak D call: TRBD1 (6 bases). Germline V gene data show CDR1 as MNHEY and CDR2 as SVGAGI. Trimming took 6 bases from V and 3 from J, leaving 14 bases between them. This CDR3 region has 14 residues. The CDR3 is CASRTGSGDYGYTF. The CDR3 coding sequence is TGTGCCAGCAGAACAGGGTCCGGCGACTATGGCTACACCTTC.

The genes are TRBV27 and TRBJ1-1, with D unresolved. The CDR3 extends over 12 amino acids. Trimming took off 5 bases at V and 8 bases at J, with 12 bases between the two ends. Germline V gene data show CDR1 as MNHEY and CDR2 as SMNVEV (reference sequence). CDR3 sequence: CASSPKRVEAFF. DNA for the CDR3: TGTGCCAGCAGTCCAAAGAGGGTCGAAGCTTTCTTT.

This chain links TRBV3-1 (or the pseudogene TRBV3-2) with TRBJ2-7; 9 bases agree with TRBD1. Germline trimming cut 5 bases from V and 6 bases from J; bases unmatched to any gene: 17. The germline CDR1 and CDR2 sequences are LGHDT and YNNKEL (reference sequence). The CDR3 loop spans 17 amino acids. The CDR3 bases are TGTGCCAGCAGCTTACTCTCGCGGACAGGGGTTTATACCGAGCAGTACTTC. Translating gives CASSLLSRTGVYTEQYF.